This is a list of T cell receptor beta chains from one sample in a study of T cell repertoires in cytomegalovirus infection. Their specific antigens are unknown. TCRdb processed the reads anew with MiXCR; each CDR3 protein has one entry. The data hold some 940,000 distinct CDR3 sequences, with around 31% observed a single time. The sample in question was cultured CD8+ T cells from PBMCs, obtained from culture after CMV antigen stimulation. The receptors were sampled from a human donor in good health (CMV status not recorded). Some clones in this sample may be carry-over from other donors' samples. The CDR3 runs from the conserved cysteine through the conserved F or W. D genes are given only for firm matches. Clone size is stated in some rows and not others, as once, few, many or a class when expanded.

J gene,clone size,V gene,D gene,CDR3 DNA,CDR3 protein
TRBJ1-2,-,TRBV27,-,TGTGCCAGCAGGCGAACAGGCCTTGGCTACACCTTC,CASRRTGLGYTF
TRBJ2-7,-,TRBV7-9,-,TGTGCCAGCAGGTTGAAGGATCATTACGAGCAGTACTTC,CASRLKDHYEQYF
TRBJ1-5,many,TRBV7-2,-,TGTGCCAGCAGCCTAACAGGGCTAGATCAGCCCCAGCATTTT,CASSLTGLDQPQHF
TRBJ2-1,-,TRBV12-3/TRBV12-4,-,TGTGCCAGCAGTTTAAGAGGGGAAACCTACAATGAGCAGTTCTTC,CASSLRGETYNEQFF
TRBJ1-1,many,TRBV19,-,TGTGCCAGTAGTATAGTCATCAGACACGACCAGGAGGTAGGCACTGAAGCTTTCTTT,CASSIVIRHDQEVGTEAFF
TRBJ1-1,many,TRBV11-2,TRBD1,TGTGCCAGCAGCTTAGACTGGACAGGACTGAACACTGAAGCTTTCTTT,CASSLDWTGLNTEAFF
TRBJ1-1,few,TRBV6-5,-,TGTGCCAGCAGTTCGAACGACGCCGTAGTTGTAGCTTTCTTT,CASSSNDAVVVAFF
TRBJ1-2,-,TRBV7-9,-,TGTGCCAGCAGCTCCCCGGGGCCAAGCGGCTACACCTTC,CASSSPGPSGYTF
TRBJ2-5,-,TRBV29-1,-,TGCAGCGTAACACCGGGACCCCTGGGGCAAGAGACCCAGTACTTC,CSVTPGPLGQETQYF
TRBJ1-5,many,TRBV6-2/TRBV6-3,TRBD1,TGTGCCAGCAGTTACTCTCGACAGGGTACTTCGCGGGGTCAGCCCCAGCATTTT,CASSYSRQGTSRGQPQHF
TRBJ2-5,many,TRBV12-3/TRBV12-4,-,TGTGCCAGCAGTCCAGCCTTTGGGGGGGAGACCCAGTACTTC,CASSPAFGGETQYF
TRBJ2-1,-,TRBV24-1,-,TGTGCCACCAGTGACCCGACGTGGGGAGAGCAGTTCTTC,CATSDPTWGEQFF
TRBJ2-2,-,TRBV3-1,TRBD2,TGTGCCAGCAGCCATCCTAGCGGGGGTCCATACACCGGGGAGCTGTTTTTT,CASSHPSGGPYTGELFF
TRBJ2-1,-,TRBV11-2,-,TGTGCCAGCAGCTTAAGGGACCCCACCTTGCAGTTCTTC,CASSLRDPTLQFF
TRBJ2-1,-,TRBV10-3,TRBD2,TGTGCCATCAGCTTCGGGCGGGGGAGCTCCTACAATGAGCAGTTCTTC,CAISFGRGSSYNEQFF
TRBJ2-1,few,TRBV7-9,TRBD2,TGTGCCAGCAGCCGCAGAAGGGACTATGGGGAGCAGTTCTTC,CASSRRRDYGEQFF
TRBJ2-1,few,TRBV7-7,-,TGTGCTAGCAGCCCAATGGCGGGGACCTACAATGAGCAGTTCTTC,CASSPMAGTYNEQFF
TRBJ1-5,many,TRBV6-1,-,TGTGCCAGCAGTGAAGACTGGGGGGGATCGCCCCAGCATTTT,CASSEDWGGSPQHF
TRBJ2-1,few,TRBV6-2/TRBV6-3,-,TGTGCCAGCAGGACGACAGGTTACCCGAACTACAATGAGCAGTTCTTC,CASRTTGYPNYNEQFF
TRBJ1-2,few,TRBV20-1,-,TGCAGTGCTAGTGAGGGGGGCGTCTATGGCTACACCTTC,CSASEGGVYGYTF